These 24 T cell receptor beta chains were all obtained from the same sample, sequenced in a study of post-analysis software for immune sequencing data. Study observations and caveats: Several TRBV segments (TRBV5-6, TRBV5-1 and TRBV20-1 among them) occurred more frequently in patients than in controls.

These receptors have no identified antigens. Built from TCR beta cDNA, the libraries had unique molecular identifiers in them. Using its own MiXCR run on the PCR reads, TCRdb lists one record per CDR3 protein. The sample shows fewer than 900,000 distinct CDR3 sequences, about 45% of them seen only once. Sequencing was done on a sample of blood. The receptors originated from a girl between 10 and 17 years old with multiple sclerosis.

The J gene is TRBJ1-5, the V gene TRBV5-6; 7 bases align to TRBD1. Trimming at V came to 2 bases and at J to 4 bases, leaving 6 bases not matched to a gene. The V gene's germline CDR1 is SGHDT and CDR2 YYEEEE. The CDR3 extends over 15 amino acids. DNA of the CDR3: TGTGCCAGCAGCTTCAGGGGGGTGGCAAATCAGCCCCAGCATTTT. Amino acid sequence: CASSFRGVANQPQHF.

Here the CDR3 DNA reads TGCAGTGCTGGGTTAGCGATATCAGATACGCAGTATTTT. This gives the protein CSAGLAISDTQYF. The chain joins TRBV20-1 to TRBJ2-3; tentative D call: TRBD2 (5 bases). This CDR3 region has 13 residues. V lost 5 bases and J lost 4, with 13 bases in between. Per germline, CDR1 DFQATT and CDR2 SNEGSKA (reference sequence).

A few counts support this clonotype. The chain couples TRBV5-6 to TRBJ2-5; 9 bases map to TRBD2. There are 14 residues in the CDR3. With V trimmed by 4 bases and J by 3 bases, 4 bases remained unmatched. Germline CDR1 SGHDT, CDR2 YYEEEE. CDR3 protein: CASSRLADKETQYF. The CDR3 DNA sequence: TGTGCCAGCAGCCGACTAGCGGATAAAGAGACCCAGTACTTC.

This chain links TRBV11-2 with TRBJ2-1, with 7 bases identical to TRBD2. The CDR3 contains 16 residues. Germline CDR1 is SGHAT and CDR2 is FQNNGV. Germline trimming cut 0 bases from V and 3 bases from J; bases unmatched to any gene: 5. In DNA form, the CDR3 reads TGTGCCAGCAGCTTAGATTTAGGCGGGAGCTACAATGAGCAGTTCTTC. Its protein product is CASSLDLGGSYNEQFF.

The rearrangement uses TRBV5-5 and TRBJ2-5; D may correspond to TRBD1 or TRBD2 (7 bases each). The CDR3 runs to 15 residues. V shed 2 bases and J shed 4 bases, with 15 bases lying between them. Per germline, CDR1 SGHKS and CDR2 YYEKEE (reference sequence). CDR3 in amino acids: CASSLTGEGRETQYF. Written as DNA, the CDR3 is TGTGCCAGCAGCTTAACAGGGGAGGGAAGAGAGACCCAGTACTTC.

This clonotype was observed a few times. The chain has TRBV6-1 and TRBJ1-6; D might be TRBD1 (5 bases). The germline V gene encodes CDR1 MNHNS and CDR2 SASEGT. The CDR3 totals 18 residues. Trimming stripped 6 bases from V and 0 bases from J, with 18 bases between. The CDR3, as DNA: TGTGCCAGCAGCCCCTTCGGGGGTGGAAGCTCCTATAATTCACCCCTCCACTTT. Its translation: CASSPFGGGSSYNSPLHF.

V and J are TRBV29-1 and TRBJ1-4; no clear D. Trimming cost V 3 bases and J 3 bases, with 8 bases left between them. CDR3 length: 13 amino acids. The V gene's germline CDR1 is SQVTM and CDR2 ANQGSEA. The CDR3 loop reads CSVDLGANEKLFF. The CDR3, as DNA: TGCAGCGTTGATCTTGGGGCTAATGAAAAACTGTTTTTT.

The chain's CDR3 is CASSLDGGTGELFF. DNA of the CDR3: TGCGCCAGCAGCTTGGACGGCGGGACCGGGGAGCTGTTTTTT. The V and J genes are TRBV5-1 and TRBJ2-2; D perhaps matches TRBD2 (5 bases). Germline values: CDR1 SGHRS, CDR2 YFSETQ. V lost 0 bases, J lost 5 bases, and 8 bases lay in between. The length of the CDR3 is 14 residues.

This chain connects TRBV24-1 to TRBJ2-3, with 10 bases matching TRBD2. Germline V lookup: CDR1 KGHDR, CDR2 SFDVKD. The CDR3 is 16 amino acids. J gave up 4 bases and V 2 bases, and 5 bases lay outside the gene matches. In DNA form, the CDR3 reads TGTGCCACCAGTGATTCCAGCGGGAGGGCAGCAGATACGCAGTATTTT. Translated: CATSDSSGRAADTQYF.

CDR3 residues: CASSDLQGEETQYF. In nucleotides, the CDR3 is TGTGCCAGCAGCGATCTGCAGGGCGAAGAGACCCAGTACTTC. The V and J genes are TRBV7-9 and TRBJ2-5; possibly TRBD1 for D (5 bases). With 5 bases removed from V and 3 bases from J, the gap between germline ends came to 13 bases. The CDR3 runs to 14 residues. The germline gives CDR1 SEHNR, CDR2 FQNEAQ (reference sequence). Full variable domain (missing parts from reference TRBV7-9 and TRBJ2-5): DTGVSQNPRHKITKRGQNVTFRCDPISEHNRLYWYRQTLGQGPEFLTYFQNEAQLEKSRLLSDRFSAERPKGSFSTLEIQRTEQGDSAMYLCASSDLQGEETQYFGPGTRLLVL.

This chain connects TRBV20-1 to TRBJ2-5, with TRBD2 identical over 9 bases. CDR1 and CDR2 from the germline V gene are DFQATT and SNEGSKA (reference sequence). This CDR3 comprises 14 residues. J lost 1 base, V lost 3 bases, and 3 bases had no gene match. The CDR3 DNA follows: TGCAGTGCTAGTTCTAGCGGGACCCAAGAGACCCAGTACTTC. This sequence encodes CSASSSGTQETQYF.

This clonotype was seen a few times. The chain uses TRBV12-3 or TRBV12-4 and TRBJ1-2; unclear D gene. The V end was cut by 5 bases, the J end by 5 bases, with 9 bases between. CDR3 length equals 12 residues. CDR3 residues: CASSLGVYGYTF. The CDR3 DNA reads as TGTGCCAGCAGTCTGGGTGTTTATGGCTACACCTTC.

As concerns this clonotype: One end of the junction is discordant with germline, which a read error may explain. The chain couples TRBV29-1 to TRBJ2-1, with TRBD1 matching over 8 bases. Germline-derived CDR1 and CDR2 are SQVTM and ANQGSEA. This CDR3 region has 15 residues. The CDR3 is CSVDRTGSSHNEQFF. CDR3 DNA sequence: TGCAGCGTTGATCGGACAGGGAGCTCCCACAATGAGCAGTTCTTC.

This clonotype was seen a few times. V is TRBV9 and J is TRBJ2-1, with 10 bases lining up with TRBD2. CDR1 SGDLS and CDR2 YYNGEE come from the germline V gene. The CDR3 is made up of 16 amino acids. The trim removed 2 bases at V and 4 bases at J, leaving 6 bases unmatched. The CDR3 nucleotides read TGTGCCAGCAGCGTGCAGGGACTAGCGTTTTACAATGAGCAGTTCTTC. Amino acids: CASSVQGLAFYNEQFF.

This clonotype was counted only a few times. The chain uses TRBV5-6 and TRBJ2-1; D unclear. This CDR3 has 14 residues. Germline V gene sequence: CDR1 SGHDT, CDR2 YYEEEE. V was shortened by 3 bases and J by 0 bases, with 7 bases between the two germline ends. The CDR3 is CASSWGNSYNEQFF. CDR3 in DNA: TGTGCCAGCAGCTGGGGAAACTCCTACAATGAGCAGTTCTTC.

V and J are TRBV6-8 and TRBJ2-1; D is ambiguous. This CDR3 is 12 amino acids long. Deletions cut 11 bases from V and 5 bases from J, with 13 bases between. Germline V gives CDR1 MNHGY, CDR2 SAAAGT. The CDR3, as DNA: TGTGCCTCGGAGCTCTGGGACAATGAGCAGTTCTTC. Its protein is CASELWDNEQFF.

The V gene is TRBV11-2, the J gene TRBJ2-1, with 10 positions matching TRBD2. V shed 6 bases, J shed 10 bases, and the junction held 6 bases outside the gene matches. Germline CDR1 and CDR2: SGHAT and FQNNGV. This CDR3 is built from 13 residues. The CDR3 spells CASRSSGGGEQFF. The DNA of the CDR3 is TGTGCCAGCAGGTCTAGCGGGGGCGGGGAGCAGTTCTTC.

The chain is built from TRBV24-1 and TRBJ2-7, with 10 bases matching TRBD2. The V gene's germline CDR1 is KGHDR and CDR2 SFDVKD. This CDR3 has 14 amino acids. J was trimmed by 3 bases and V by 3 bases; bases with no gene match: 1. The CDR3 bases are TGTGCCACCAGTGATGCTAGCGGGGGCTACGAGCAGTACTTC. Translation: CATSDASGGYEQYF.

This clonotype was picked up many times. The rearrangement joins TRBV4-2 to TRBJ2-5; 8 positions match TRBD1. V lost 3 bases to trimming and J lost 4 bases; unmatched junction nucleotides: 10. This CDR3 is 16 amino acids long. Germline V gene lookup returns CDR1 LGHNA and CDR2 YNFKEQ. As DNA, the CDR3 is TGTGCCAGCAGCCATGACCCAGGGGGCAAGAGAGAGACCCAGTACTTC. Translating gives CASSHDPGGKRETQYF.

This clonotype appeared a few times. The chain carries TRBV5-6 and TRBJ2-1, with 8 nucleotides matching TRBD2. The trim removed 0 bases at V and 0 bases at J, leaving 5 bases unmatched. The CDR3 loop spans 17 amino acids. Germline V gene data show CDR1 as SGHDT and CDR2 as YYEEEE. CDR3: CASSLELADLSYNEQFF. CDR3 nucleotides: TGTGCCAGCAGCTTGGAACTAGCGGACCTCTCCTACAATGAGCAGTTCTTC. Looking up the rest from reference TRBV5-6 and TRBJ2-1 gives the full variable domain: DAGVTQSPTHLIKTRGQQVTLRCSPKSGHDTVSWYQQALGQGPQFIFQYYEEEERQRGNFPDRFSGHQFPNYSSELNVNALLLGDSALYLCASSLELADLSYNEQFFGPGTRLTVL.

This clonotype was detected a few times. The genes are TRBV10-3 and TRBJ2-7, with D perhaps matching TRBD1 (6 bases). The CDR3 is made up of 14 amino acids. The germline gives CDR1 ENHRY, CDR2 SYGVKD. Between the trimmed V and J ends, which lost 2 bases and 1 base, there was a span of 9 bases. The CDR3 loop reads CAISEGDRSYEQYF. In DNA, the CDR3 is TGTGCCATCAGTGAGGGTGACAGGTCCTACGAGCAGTACTTC.

This clonotype was observed a handful of times. The CDR3 spells CASSSKGPYTQYF. In nucleotides, the CDR3 is TGTGCCAGCAGTTCAAAGGGGCCTTATACGCAGTATTTT. The V call is TRBV27, the J call TRBJ2-3, with D tentatively TRBD1 (5 bases). The V gene lost 4 bases and the J gene lost 7 bases, with 12 bases spanning the gap. The CDR3 has 13 amino acids. The germline CDR1 and CDR2 sequences are MNHEY and SMNVEV (reference sequence).

With respect to this clonotype: Compared with germline, one end of the junction differs, possibly owing to a read error. The chain is built from TRBV29-1 and TRBJ2-3, with 7 bases lining up with TRBD2. Looked up from germline, CDR1 is SQVTM and CDR2 is ANQGSEA. The CDR3 runs 13 residues. CDR3: CSSRGGVRDTQYF. In DNA form, the CDR3 reads TGTAGTTCAAGGGGAGGGGTCAGGGATACGCAGTATTTT.

This sequence joins TRBV4-2 and TRBJ2-1, with a possible D match to TRBD2 (5 bases). Between the trimmed V and J ends, which lost 3 bases and 0 bases, there was a span of 12 bases. CDR3 size: 16 residues. Germline V gene data show CDR1 as LGHNA and CDR2 as YNFKEQ. The DNA for the CDR3 is TGTGCCAGCAGCCACCGAGCGGTGAGCTCCTACAATGAGCAGTTCTTC. Translating gives CASSHRAVSSYNEQFF.